This T cell receptor beta chain emerged from a study of persistence of HIV-infected CD4 T cells. Study results and limitations: Compared with CD3/CD28-stimulated cells, CMV- and Gag-responding cells showed lower TCRbeta richness.

CDR1 and CDR2 (germline): SGHTA, FQGNSA. The CDR3 has 14 amino acids. V dropped 5 bases and J dropped 4 bases, with 14 bases sitting between them. The immunoSEQ assay was version 4, run in survey mode. Genomic DNA was diluted to around 10 ng/uL, up to 1 ug per sample. The data were produced by immunoSEQ multiplex PCR, yet TCRdb's version contains in-frame clones alone and is incomplete. Found here are about 7,000 clones, over 60% of them singletons; the top ten hold approximately 70%. The stimulus was lysate of CMV-infected fibroblasts, approximately 9.6 ug/mL. CD4+ T cells upregulating both CD40 ligand and CD69 were sorted as responding cells. An approximately 20-hour stimulation of CD8-depleted PBMCs used anti-CD28/CD49d costimulation, CD40-blocking antibody and enfuvirtide. In this sample, this clone turned up a few times. Antigen: not known.

This chain connects TRBV7-2 to TRBJ1-2; D is unresolved. This receptor was obtained from an adult woman with HIV who was CMV-seropositive. This specimen was CD4+ T cells sorted from PBMCs after roughly 20-hour stimulation, taken from a patient who received antiretroviral therapy. The CDR3 loop is CASSLELGIYGYTF. For the CDR3, the DNA is TGTGCCAGCAGCCTGGAACTGGGCATCTATGGCTACACCTTC.